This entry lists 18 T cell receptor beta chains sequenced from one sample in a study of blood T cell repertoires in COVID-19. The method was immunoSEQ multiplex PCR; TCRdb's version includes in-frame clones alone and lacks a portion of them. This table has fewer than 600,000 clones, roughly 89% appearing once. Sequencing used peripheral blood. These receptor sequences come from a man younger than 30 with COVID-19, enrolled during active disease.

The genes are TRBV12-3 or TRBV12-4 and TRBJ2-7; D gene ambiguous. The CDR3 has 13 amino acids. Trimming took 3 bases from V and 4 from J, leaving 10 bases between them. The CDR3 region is CASSLGQEYEQYF. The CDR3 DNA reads TGTGCCAGCAGTTTGGGCCAAGAGTACGAGCAGTACTTC.

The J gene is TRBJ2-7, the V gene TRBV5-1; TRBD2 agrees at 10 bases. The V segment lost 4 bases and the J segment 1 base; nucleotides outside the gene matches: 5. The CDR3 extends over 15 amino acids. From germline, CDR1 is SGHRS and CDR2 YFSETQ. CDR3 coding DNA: TGCGCCAGCAGCCCTAAGACTAGCGGGTCCTACGAGCAGTACTTC. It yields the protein CASSPKTSGSYEQYF. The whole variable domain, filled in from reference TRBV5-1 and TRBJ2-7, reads KAGVTQTPRYLIKTRGQQVTLSCSPISGHRSVSWYQQTPGQGLQFLFEYFSETQRNKGNFPGRFSGRQFSNSRSEMNVSTLELGDSALYLCASSPKTSGSYEQYFGPGTRLTVT.

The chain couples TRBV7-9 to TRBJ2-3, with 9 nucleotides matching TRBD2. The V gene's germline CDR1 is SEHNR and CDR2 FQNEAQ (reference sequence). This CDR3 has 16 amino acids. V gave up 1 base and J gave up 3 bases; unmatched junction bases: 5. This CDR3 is CASSLDWLAGTDTQYF. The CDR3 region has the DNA TGTGCCAGCAGCTTAGACTGGCTAGCGGGGACAGATACGCAGTATTTT.

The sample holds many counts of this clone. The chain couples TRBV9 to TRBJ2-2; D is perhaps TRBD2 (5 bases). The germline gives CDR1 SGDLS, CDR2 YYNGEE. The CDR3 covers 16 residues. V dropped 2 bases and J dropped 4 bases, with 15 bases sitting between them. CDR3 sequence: CASSVPPGVSTGELFF. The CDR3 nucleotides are TGTGCCAGCAGCGTCCCACCCGGGGTTAGCACCGGGGAGCTGTTTTTT.

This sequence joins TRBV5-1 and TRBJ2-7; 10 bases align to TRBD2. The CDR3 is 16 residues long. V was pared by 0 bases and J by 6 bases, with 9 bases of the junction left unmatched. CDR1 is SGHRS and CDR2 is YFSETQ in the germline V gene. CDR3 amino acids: CASSLDNLAGVSEQYF. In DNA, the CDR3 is TGCGCCAGCAGCTTGGATAACCTAGCGGGAGTGAGCGAGCAGTACTTC. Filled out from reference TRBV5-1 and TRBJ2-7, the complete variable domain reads KAGVTQTPRYLIKTRGQQVTLSCSPISGHRSVSWYQQTPGQGLQFLFEYFSETQRNKGNFPGRFSGRQFSNSRSEMNVSTLELGDSALYLCASSLDNLAGVSEQYFGPGTRLTVT.

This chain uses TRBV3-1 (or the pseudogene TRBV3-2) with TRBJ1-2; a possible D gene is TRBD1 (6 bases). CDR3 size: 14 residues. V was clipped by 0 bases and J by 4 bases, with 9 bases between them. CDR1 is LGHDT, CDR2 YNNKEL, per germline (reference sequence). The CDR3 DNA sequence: TGTGCCAGCAGCCAAGAACAGGGTCCCTATGGCTACACCTTC. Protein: CASSQEQGPYGYTF.

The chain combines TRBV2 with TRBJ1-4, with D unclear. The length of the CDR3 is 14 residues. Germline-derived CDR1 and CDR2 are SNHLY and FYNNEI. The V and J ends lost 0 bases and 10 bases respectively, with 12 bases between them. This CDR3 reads CASSEAVIEGKLFF. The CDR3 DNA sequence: TGTGCCAGCAGTGAAGCTGTAATCGAGGGAAAACTGTTTTTT.

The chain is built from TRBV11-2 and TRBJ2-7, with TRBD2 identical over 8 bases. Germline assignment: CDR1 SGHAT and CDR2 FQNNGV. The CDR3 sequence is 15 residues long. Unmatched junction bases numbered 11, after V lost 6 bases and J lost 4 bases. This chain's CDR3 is CASSLTGTSSYEQYF. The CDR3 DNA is TGTGCCAGCAGTCTTACCGGGACTAGTAGTTACGAGCAGTACTTC.

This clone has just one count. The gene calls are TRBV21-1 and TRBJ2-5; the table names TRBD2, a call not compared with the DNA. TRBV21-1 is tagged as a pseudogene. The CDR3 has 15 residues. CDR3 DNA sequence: TGTGCCAGCAGGGCGGGAGGCCCTGGGCCAGAGACCCAGTACTTC. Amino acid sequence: CASRAGGPGPETQYF.

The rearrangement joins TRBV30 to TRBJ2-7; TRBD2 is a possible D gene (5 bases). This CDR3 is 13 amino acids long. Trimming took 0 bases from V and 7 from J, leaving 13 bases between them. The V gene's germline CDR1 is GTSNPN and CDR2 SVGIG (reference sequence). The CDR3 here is CAWSVGGLREQYF. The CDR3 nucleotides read TGTGCCTGGAGTGTAGGCGGGTTAAGGGAGCAGTACTTC. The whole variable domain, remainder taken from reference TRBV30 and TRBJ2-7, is SQTIHQWPATLVQPVGSPLSLECTVEGTSNPNLYWYRQAAGRGLQLLFYSVGIGQISSEVPQNLSASRPQDRQFILSSKKLLLSDSGFYLCAWSVGGLREQYFGPGTRLTVT.

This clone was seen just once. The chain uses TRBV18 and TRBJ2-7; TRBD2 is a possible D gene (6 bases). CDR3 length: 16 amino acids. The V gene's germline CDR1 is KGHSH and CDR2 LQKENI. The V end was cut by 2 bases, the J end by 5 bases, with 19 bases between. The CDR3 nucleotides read TGTGCCAGCTCACCAGGAGGAGGAGCGTGGGGGGACGAGCAGTACTTC. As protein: CASSPGGGAWGDEQYF. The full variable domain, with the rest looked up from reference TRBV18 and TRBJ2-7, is NAGVMQNPRHLVRRRGQEARLRCSPMKGHSHVYWYRQLPEEGLKFMVYLQKENIIDESGMPKERFSAEFPKEGPSILRIQQVVRGDSAAYFCASSPGGGAWGDEQYFGPGTRLTVT.

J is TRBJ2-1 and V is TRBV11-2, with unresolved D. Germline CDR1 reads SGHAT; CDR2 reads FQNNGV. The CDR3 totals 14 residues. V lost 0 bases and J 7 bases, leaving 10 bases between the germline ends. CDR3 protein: CASSLDLVLNEQFF. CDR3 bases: TGTGCCAGCAGCTTAGATCTAGTATTGAATGAGCAGTTCTTC.

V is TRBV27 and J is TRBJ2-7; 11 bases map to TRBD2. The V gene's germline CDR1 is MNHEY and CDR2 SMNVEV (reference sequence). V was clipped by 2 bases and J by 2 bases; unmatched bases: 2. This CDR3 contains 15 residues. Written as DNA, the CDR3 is TGTGCCAGCAGTTTAATAGCGGGAGGGCCCTACGAGCAGTACTTC. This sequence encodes CASSLIAGGPYEQYF.

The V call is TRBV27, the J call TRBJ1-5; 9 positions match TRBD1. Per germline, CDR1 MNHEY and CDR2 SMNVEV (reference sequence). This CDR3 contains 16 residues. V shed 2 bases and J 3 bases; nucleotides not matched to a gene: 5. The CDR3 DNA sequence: TGTGCCAGCAGTTTAGGGGACAGGGAGATCAATCAGCCCCAGCATTTT. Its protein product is CASSLGDREINQPQHF.

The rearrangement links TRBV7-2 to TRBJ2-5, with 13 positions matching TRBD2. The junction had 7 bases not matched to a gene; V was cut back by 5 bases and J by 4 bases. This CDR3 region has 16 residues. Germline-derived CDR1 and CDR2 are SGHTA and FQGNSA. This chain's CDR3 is CASSTVWTSGRETQYF. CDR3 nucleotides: TGTGCCAGCAGCACGGTTTGGACTAGCGGGAGAGAGACCCAGTACTTC.

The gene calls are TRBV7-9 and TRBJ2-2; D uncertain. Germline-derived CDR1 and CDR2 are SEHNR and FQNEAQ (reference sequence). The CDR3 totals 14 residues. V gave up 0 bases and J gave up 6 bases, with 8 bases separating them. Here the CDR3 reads CASSLALTSGELFF. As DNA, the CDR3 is TGTGCCAGCAGCTTAGCACTCACGTCCGGGGAGCTGTTTTTT.

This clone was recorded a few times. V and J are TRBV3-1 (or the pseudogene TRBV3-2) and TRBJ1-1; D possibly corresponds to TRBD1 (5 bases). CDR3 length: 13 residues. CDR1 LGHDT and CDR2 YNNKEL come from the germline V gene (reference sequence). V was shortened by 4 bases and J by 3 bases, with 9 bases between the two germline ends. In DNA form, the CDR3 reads TGTGCCAGCAGCCCTGGGGGGGACACTGAAGCTTTCTTT. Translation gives CASSPGGDTEAFF.

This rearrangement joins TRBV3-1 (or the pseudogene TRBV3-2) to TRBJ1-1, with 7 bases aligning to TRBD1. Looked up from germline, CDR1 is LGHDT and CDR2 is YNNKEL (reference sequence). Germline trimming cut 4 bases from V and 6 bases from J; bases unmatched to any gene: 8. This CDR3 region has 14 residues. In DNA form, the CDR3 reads TGTGCCAGCAGCCCTAGGGGGCGAGGGGCTGAAGCTTTCTTT. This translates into CASSPRGRGAEAFF.